Listed below are T cell receptor beta chains from one sample, sequenced in a study of OX40 agonist ivuxolimab in advanced cancers. Produced via immunoSEQ multiplex PCR; TCRdb's table is partial and in-frame only. The table lists around 61,000 clones, more than 80% of them singletons. The sample was CD4+ or CD8+ T cells sorted from blood, taken in a trial of the OX40 agonist ivuxolimab. These receptors were taken from an adult with an advanced solid tumor such as melanoma, head and neck, liver or kidney cancer. Both conserved end residues are part of each CDR3. Fields, in order: V gene, J gene, CDR3 protein.

v_call: TRBV6-5
j_call: TRBJ1-2
cdr3_aa: CASRTGGRGYTF

v_call: TRBV10-3
j_call: TRBJ2-5
cdr3_aa: CAISGSSGTGRTQYF

v_call: TRBV10-3
j_call: TRBJ2-5
cdr3_aa: CAISGASGGPETQYF

v_call: TRBV5-4
j_call: TRBJ2-5
cdr3_aa: CASSLGGERWETQYF

v_call: TRBV19
j_call: TRBJ2-1
cdr3_aa: CASTPNRDSYNEQFF

v_call: TRBV18
j_call: TRBJ1-1
cdr3_aa: CASSPISGSTEAFF

v_call: TRBV28
j_call: TRBJ2-2
cdr3_aa: CASRPQGVNTGELFF

v_call: TRBV6-1
j_call: TRBJ1-3
cdr3_aa: CASSQRAGTGNTIYF

v_call: TRBV19
j_call: TRBJ1-1
cdr3_aa: CASSMRTGRRTEAFF

v_call: TRBV6-5
j_call: TRBJ1-2
cdr3_aa: CASSSRGLGYGYTF

v_call: TRBV7-9
j_call: TRBJ1-1
cdr3_aa: CASSLSMTGTEAFF

v_call: TRBV11-2
j_call: TRBJ2-3
cdr3_aa: CASSFAAGGTDTQYF

v_call: TRBV11-2
j_call: TRBJ2-5
cdr3_aa: CASSLDPSGGGTQYF

v_call: TRBV11-2
j_call: TRBJ2-5
cdr3_aa: CASSPRLEETQYF

v_call: TRBV6-5
j_call: TRBJ1-5
cdr3_aa: CASSSPNQPQHF

v_call: TRBV4-1
j_call: TRBJ2-7
cdr3_aa: CASRPTFRDNPYEQYF

v_call: TRBV5-6
j_call: TRBJ1-2
cdr3_aa: CASNRDRGAYGYTF

v_call: TRBV2
j_call: TRBJ1-1
cdr3_aa: CADTQGNIRTEAFF

v_call: TRBV6-5
j_call: TRBJ1-2
cdr3_aa: CASSYEYRGGYGYTF

v_call: TRBV30
j_call: TRBJ2-7
cdr3_aa: CAWTQKGGYEQYF

v_call: TRBV4-2
j_call: TRBJ1-4
cdr3_aa: CASSQVSQGADEKLFF

v_call: TRBV28
j_call: TRBJ1-2
cdr3_aa: CASSSESWVSGYTF

v_call: TRBV29-1
j_call: TRBJ1-1
cdr3_aa: CSVDRGMNTEAFF

v_call: TRBV19
j_call: TRBJ2-3
cdr3_aa: CASMEDRDADTQYF

v_call: TRBV7-3
j_call: TRBJ2-7
cdr3_aa: CASSLSGDYEQYF

v_call: TRBV5-6
j_call: TRBJ1-1
cdr3_aa: CASSSAPGSGTEAFF

v_call: TRBV7-9
j_call: TRBJ1-2
cdr3_aa: CASSHNLVGNYGYTF

v_call: TRBV6-1
j_call: TRBJ1-2
cdr3_aa: CASSVSGTIYGYTF

v_call: TRBV9
j_call: TRBJ2-1
cdr3_aa: CASSVGGVGLGNEQFF

v_call: TRBV7-8
j_call: TRBJ1-1
cdr3_aa: CASSDWGVVFTEAFF

v_call: TRBV30
j_call: TRBJ1-2
cdr3_aa: CAWSVPSAGDRYTF

v_call: TRBV7-3
j_call: TRBJ2-1
cdr3_aa: CASSPTRGEQFF